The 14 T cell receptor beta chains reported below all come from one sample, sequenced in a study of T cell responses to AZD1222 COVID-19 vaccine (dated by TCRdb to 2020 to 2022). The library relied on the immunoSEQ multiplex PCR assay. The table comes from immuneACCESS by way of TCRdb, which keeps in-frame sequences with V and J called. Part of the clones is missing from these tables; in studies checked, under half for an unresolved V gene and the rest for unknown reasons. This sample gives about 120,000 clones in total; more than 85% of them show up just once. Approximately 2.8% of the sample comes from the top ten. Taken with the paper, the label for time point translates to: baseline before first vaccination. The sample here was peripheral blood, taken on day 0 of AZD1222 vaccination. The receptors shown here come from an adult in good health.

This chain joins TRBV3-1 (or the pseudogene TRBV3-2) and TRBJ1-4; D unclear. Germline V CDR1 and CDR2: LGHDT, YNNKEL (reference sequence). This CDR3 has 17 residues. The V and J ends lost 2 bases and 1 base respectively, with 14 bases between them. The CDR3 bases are TGTGCCAGCAGCCAACGTCCGGGGATGGGAACTAATGAAAAACTGTTTTTT. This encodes CASSQRPGMGTNEKLFF.

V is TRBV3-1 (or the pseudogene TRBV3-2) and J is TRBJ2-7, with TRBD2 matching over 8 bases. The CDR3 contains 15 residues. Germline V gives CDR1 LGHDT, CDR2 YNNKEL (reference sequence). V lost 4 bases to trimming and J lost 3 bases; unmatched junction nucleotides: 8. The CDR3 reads CASSRTSGGFYEQYF. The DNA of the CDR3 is TGTGCCAGCAGCCGAACTAGCGGAGGTTTCTACGAGCAGTACTTC.

The CDR3 protein is CASSIRQGHQPQHF. The CDR3 DNA reads TGTGCCAGCAGCATCCGACAGGGGCATCAGCCCCAGCATTTT. The chain combines TRBV6-5 with TRBJ1-5; 8 bases line up with TRBD1. This CDR3 comprises 14 residues. Trimming at V came to 6 bases and at J to 5 bases, leaving 6 bases not matched to a gene. Per germline, CDR1 MNHEY and CDR2 SVGAGI.

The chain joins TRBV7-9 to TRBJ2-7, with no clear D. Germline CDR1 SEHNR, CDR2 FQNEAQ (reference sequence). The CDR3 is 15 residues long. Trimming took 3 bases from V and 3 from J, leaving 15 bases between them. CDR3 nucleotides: TGTGCCAGCAGCTTCGGTCCAATCAACCGCTACGAGCAGTACTTC. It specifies CASSFGPINRYEQYF.

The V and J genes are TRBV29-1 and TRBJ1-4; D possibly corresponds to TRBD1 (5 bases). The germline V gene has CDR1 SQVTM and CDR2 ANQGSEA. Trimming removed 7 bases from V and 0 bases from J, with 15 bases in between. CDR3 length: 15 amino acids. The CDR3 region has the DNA TGCAGCGCCTGGGGGAACACCGCAACTAATGAAAAACTGTTTTTT. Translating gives CSAWGNTATNEKLFF.

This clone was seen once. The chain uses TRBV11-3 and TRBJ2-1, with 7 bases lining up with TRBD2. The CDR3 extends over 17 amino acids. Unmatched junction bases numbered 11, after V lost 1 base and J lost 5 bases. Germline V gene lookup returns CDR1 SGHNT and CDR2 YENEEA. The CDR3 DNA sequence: TGTGCCAGCAGCTTAGGGGCGGGAGAGTCGGGTAACAATGAGCAGTTCTTC. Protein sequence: CASSLGAGESGNNEQFF. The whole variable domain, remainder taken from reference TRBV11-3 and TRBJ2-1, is EAGVVQSPRYKIIEKKQPVAFWCNPISGHNTLYWYLQNLGQGPELLIRYENEEAVDDSQLPKDRFSAERLKGVDSTLKIQPAELGDSAVYLCASSLGAGESGNNEQFFGPGTRLTVL.

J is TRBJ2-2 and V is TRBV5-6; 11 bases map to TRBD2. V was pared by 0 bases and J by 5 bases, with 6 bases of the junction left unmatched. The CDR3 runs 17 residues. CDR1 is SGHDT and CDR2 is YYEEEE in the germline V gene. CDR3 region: CASSLVTSGSNTGELFF. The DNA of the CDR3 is TGTGCCAGCAGCTTGGTCACTAGCGGGAGCAATACCGGGGAGCTGTTTTTT.

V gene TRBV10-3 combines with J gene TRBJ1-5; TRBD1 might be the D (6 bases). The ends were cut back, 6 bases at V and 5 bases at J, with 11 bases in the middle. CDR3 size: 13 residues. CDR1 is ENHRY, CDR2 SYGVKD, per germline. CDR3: CAISRTVDQPQHF. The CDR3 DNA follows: TGTGCCATCAGCCGGACAGTGGATCAGCCCCAGCATTTT.

CDR3 sequence (DNA): TGTGCTAGTGGTTTGGTAAGGTCTGAAGCTTTCTTT. Translation gives CASGLVRSEAFF. The chain joins TRBV12-5 to TRBJ1-1; D is unclear. Germline V gene data show CDR1 as LGHNT and CDR2 as FRNRAP. The CDR3 contains 12 residues. With 0 bases removed from V and 6 bases from J, the gap between germline ends came to 5 bases.

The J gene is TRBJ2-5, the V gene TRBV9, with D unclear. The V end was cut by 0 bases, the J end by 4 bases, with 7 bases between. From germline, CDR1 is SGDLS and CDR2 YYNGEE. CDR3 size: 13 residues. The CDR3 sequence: CASSVAAGETQYF. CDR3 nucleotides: TGTGCCAGCAGCGTAGCCGCAGGAGAGACCCAGTACTTC. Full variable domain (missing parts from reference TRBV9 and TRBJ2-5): DSGVTQTPKHLITATGQRVTLRCSPRSGDLSVYWYQQSLDQGLQFLIQYYNGEERAKGNILERFSAQQFPDLHSELNLSSLELGDSALYFCASSVAAGETQYFGPGTRLLVL.

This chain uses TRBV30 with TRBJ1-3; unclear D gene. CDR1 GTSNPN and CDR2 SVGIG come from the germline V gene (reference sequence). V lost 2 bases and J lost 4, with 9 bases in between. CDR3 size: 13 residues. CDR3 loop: CAWSIPPGNTIYF. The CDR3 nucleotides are TGTGCCTGGAGTATCCCCCCGGGAAACACCATATATTTT.

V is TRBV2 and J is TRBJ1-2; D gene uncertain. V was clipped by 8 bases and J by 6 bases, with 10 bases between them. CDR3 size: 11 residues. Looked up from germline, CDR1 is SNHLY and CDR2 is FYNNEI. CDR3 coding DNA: TGTGCCAGCTGGACGCGAGATGGCTACACCTTC. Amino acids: CASWTRDGYTF.

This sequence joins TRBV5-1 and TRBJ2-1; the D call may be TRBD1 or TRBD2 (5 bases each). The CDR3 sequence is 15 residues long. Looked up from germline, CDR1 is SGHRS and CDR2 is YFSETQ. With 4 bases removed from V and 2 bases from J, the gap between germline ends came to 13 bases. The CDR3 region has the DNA TGCGCCAGCAGCATTGGGCAGGGACCCTACAATGAGCAGTTCTTC. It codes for CASSIGQGPYNEQFF.

The chain's CDR3 is CASTLNSDDTEAFF. CDR3 bases: TGTGCCAGCACCCTCAATAGCGACGACACTGAAGCTTTCTTT. This rearrangement joins TRBV2 to TRBJ1-1; D ambiguous. Germline V CDR1 and CDR2: SNHLY, FYNNEI. The CDR3 runs 14 residues. V was clipped by 7 bases and J by 3 bases, with 15 bases between them. Full variable domain (remainder filled in from reference TRBV2 and TRBJ1-1): EPEVTQTPSHQVTQMGQEVILRCVPISNHLYFYWYRQILGQKVEFLVSFYNNEISEKSEIFDDQFSVERPDGSNFTLKIRSTKLEDSAMYFCASTLNSDDTEAFFGQGTRLTVV.